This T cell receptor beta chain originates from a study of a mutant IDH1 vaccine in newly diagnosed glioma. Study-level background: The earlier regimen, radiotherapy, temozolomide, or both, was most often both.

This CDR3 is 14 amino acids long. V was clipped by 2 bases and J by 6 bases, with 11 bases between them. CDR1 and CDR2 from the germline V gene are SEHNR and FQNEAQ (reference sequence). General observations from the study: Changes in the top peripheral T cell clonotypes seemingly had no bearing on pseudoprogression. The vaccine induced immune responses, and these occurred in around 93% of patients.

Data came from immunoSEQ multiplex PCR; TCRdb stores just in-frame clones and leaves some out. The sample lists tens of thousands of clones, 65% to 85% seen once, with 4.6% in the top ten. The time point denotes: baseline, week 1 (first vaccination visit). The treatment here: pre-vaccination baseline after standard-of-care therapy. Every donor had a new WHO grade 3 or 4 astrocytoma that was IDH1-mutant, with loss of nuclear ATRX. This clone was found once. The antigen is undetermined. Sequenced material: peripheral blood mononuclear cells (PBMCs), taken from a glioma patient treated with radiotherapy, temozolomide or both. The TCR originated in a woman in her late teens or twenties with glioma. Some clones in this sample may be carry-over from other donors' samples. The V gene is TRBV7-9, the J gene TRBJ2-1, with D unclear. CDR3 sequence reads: CASSLPPPINEQFF. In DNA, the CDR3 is TGTGCCAGCAGCTTACCCCCGCCCATCAATGAGCAGTTCTTC.